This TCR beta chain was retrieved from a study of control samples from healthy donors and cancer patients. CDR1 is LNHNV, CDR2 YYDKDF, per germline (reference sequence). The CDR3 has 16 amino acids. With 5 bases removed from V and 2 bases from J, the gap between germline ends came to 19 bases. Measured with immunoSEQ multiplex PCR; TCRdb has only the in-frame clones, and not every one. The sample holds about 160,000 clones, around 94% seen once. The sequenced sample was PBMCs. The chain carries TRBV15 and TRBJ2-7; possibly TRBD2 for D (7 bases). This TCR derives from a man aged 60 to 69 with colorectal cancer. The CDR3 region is CATSPTGGGYTYEQYF. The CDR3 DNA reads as TGTGCCACCAGCCCCACGGGCGGGGGCTACACCTACGAGCAGTACTTC.